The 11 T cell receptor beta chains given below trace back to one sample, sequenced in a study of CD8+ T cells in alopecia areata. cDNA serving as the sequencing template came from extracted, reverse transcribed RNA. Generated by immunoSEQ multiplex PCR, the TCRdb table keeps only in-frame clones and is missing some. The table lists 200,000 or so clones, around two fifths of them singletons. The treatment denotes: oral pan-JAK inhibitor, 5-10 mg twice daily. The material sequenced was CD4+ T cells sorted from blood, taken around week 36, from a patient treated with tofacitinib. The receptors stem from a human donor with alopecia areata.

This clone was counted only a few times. The DNA of the CDR3 is TGTGCCAGCAGCGCAACAGGGAGTTCTGGCTACACCTTC. Translating gives CASSATGSSGYTF. The chain carries TRBV9 and TRBJ1-2, with D possibly TRBD1 on 6 matching bases. CDR3 length: 13 amino acids. V was trimmed by 3 bases and J by 7 bases, leaving 13 bases between them. The germline gives CDR1 SGDLS, CDR2 YYNGEE.

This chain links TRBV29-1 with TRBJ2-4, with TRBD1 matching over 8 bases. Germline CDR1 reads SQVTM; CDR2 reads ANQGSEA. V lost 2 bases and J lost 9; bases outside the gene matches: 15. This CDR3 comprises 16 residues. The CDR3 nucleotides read TGCAGCGTTGAACTTGCAGGGGGCGCATCCGGGGGCATTCAGTACTTC. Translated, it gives CSVELAGGASGGIQYF.

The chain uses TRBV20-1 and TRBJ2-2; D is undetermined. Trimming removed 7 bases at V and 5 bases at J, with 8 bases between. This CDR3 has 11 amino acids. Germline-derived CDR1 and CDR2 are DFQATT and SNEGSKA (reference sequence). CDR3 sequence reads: CSVVRTGELFF. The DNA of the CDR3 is TGCAGTGTAGTCAGGACCGGGGAGCTGTTTTTT.

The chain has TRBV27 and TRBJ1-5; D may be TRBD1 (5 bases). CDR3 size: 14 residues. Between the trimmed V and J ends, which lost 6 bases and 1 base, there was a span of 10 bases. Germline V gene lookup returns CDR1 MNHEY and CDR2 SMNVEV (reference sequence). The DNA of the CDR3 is TGTGCCAGCAGAACGACAGAAAGCAATCAGCCCCAGCATTTT. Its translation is CASRTTESNQPQHF.

The CDR3 DNA sequence: TGTGCCAGCAGTTACCGGAGGACAGATGAAAAACTGTTTTTT. It yields the protein CASSYRRTDEKLFF. The rearrangement uses TRBV6-5 and TRBJ1-4; possibly TRBD1 for D (6 bases). Trimming removed 2 bases at V and 6 bases at J, with 10 bases between. Germline V gene data show CDR1 as MNHEY and CDR2 as SVGAGI. This CDR3 comprises 14 residues.

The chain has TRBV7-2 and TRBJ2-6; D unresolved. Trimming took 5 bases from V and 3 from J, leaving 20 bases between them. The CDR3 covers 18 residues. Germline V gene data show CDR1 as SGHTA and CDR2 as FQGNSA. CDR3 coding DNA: TGTGCCAGCAGCGCCCCCCCAGCGTCGAGTGGTGGGGCCAACGTCCTGACTTTC. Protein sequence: CASSAPPASSGGANVLTF. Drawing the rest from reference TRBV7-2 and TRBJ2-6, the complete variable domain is GAGVSQSPSNKVTEKGKDVELRCDPISGHTALYWYRQSLGQGLEFLIYFQGNSAPDKSGLPSDRFSAERTGGSVSTLTIQRTQQEDSAVYLCASSAPPASSGGANVLTFGAGSRLTVL.

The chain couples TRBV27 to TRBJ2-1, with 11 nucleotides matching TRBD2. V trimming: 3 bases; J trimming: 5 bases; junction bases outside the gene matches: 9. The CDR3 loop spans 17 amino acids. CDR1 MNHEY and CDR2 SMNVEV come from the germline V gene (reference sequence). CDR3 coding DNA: TGTGCCAGCAGTTTCTCATCCGGGACTAGCGGACACAATGAGCAGTTCTTC. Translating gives CASSFSSGTSGHNEQFF.

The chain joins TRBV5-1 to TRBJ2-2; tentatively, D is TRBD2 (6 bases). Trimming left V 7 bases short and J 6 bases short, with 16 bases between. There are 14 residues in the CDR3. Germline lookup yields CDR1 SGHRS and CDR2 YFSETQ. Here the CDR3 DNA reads TGCGCCAGCTTTAAAACCAGGGAGGCCGGGGAGCTGTTTTTT. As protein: CASFKTREAGELFF.

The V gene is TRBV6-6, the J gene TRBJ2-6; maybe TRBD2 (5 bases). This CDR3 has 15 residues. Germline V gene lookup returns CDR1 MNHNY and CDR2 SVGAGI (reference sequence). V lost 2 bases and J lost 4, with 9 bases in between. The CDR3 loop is CASSYRESGANVLTF. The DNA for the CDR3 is TGTGCCAGCAGTTACCGGGAATCCGGGGCCAACGTCCTGACTTTC.

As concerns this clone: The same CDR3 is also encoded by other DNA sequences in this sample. Here the CDR3 DNA reads TGTGCCTGGAGTTTGTACAATGAGCAGTTCTTC. Its protein product is CAWSLYNEQFF. The J gene is TRBJ2-1, the V gene TRBV30, with D unclear. The V and J ends lost 2 bases and 4 bases respectively, with 3 bases between them. This CDR3 spans 11 amino acids. Germline V gene lookup returns CDR1 GTSNPN and CDR2 SVGIG (reference sequence).

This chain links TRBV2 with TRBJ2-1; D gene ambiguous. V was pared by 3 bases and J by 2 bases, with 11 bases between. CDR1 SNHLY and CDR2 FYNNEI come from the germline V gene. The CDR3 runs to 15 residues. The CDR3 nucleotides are TGTGCCAGCAGTGAGGGGTCACGCCCCTACAATGAGCAGTTCTTC. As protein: CASSEGSRPYNEQFF. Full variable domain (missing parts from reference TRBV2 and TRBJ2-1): EPEVTQTPSHQVTQMGQEVILRCVPISNHLYFYWYRQILGQKVEFLVSFYNNEISEKSEIFDDQFSVERPDGSNFTLKIRSTKLEDSAMYFCASSEGSRPYNEQFFGPGTRLTVL.